The clone carrying this T cell receptor (beta chain) was seen a handful of times. Its antigen is as yet unknown. The treatment was: oral pan-JAK inhibitor, 5-10 mg twice daily. Sorting of PBMCs yielded the CD4+ and CD8+ T cells. CDR1 SQVTM and CDR2 ANQGSEA come from the germline V gene. The CDR3 runs to 12 residues. V trimming: 8 bases; J trimming: 2 bases; junction bases outside the gene matches: 4. RNA extraction was followed by reverse transcription into cDNA, which acted as the sequencing template. Sequencing used immunoSEQ multiplex PCR; TCRdb keeps in-frame clones, though not all of them. Of about 180,000 clones detected, 58% appear once; the ten largest clones hold 16%. The data were taken from a study of CD8+ T cells in alopecia areata. General study findings and limits: Scalp lesions, especially in alopecia totalis/universalis, had higher clonality than normal scalp.

The receptor's source is a human donor with alopecia areata. The rearrangement uses TRBV29-1 and TRBJ2-7; 9 positions agree with TRBD1. The specimen comprised CD4+ T cells sorted from blood, sampled at week 56, from a patient treated with tofacitinib. The CDR3 here is CSTGDRAYEQYF. The CDR3, as DNA: TGCAGCACTGGGGACAGGGCCTACGAGCAGTACTTC.